This passage covers 25 T cell receptor beta chains from one sample sequenced in a study of OX40 agonist ivuxolimab in advanced cancers. The library was built by means of the immunoSEQ multiplex PCR assay. TCRdb holds this immuneACCESS table with in-frame rearrangements only. Some clones are missing; in checked studies, unresolved V genes explain under half, and the rest has no known cause. This sample has around 65,000 clones in its table, and over 75% of those were observed once. Clones ranked in the top ten supply 18% of the sample. Sequencing was performed on CD4+ or CD8+ T cells sorted from blood, taken in a trial of the OX40 agonist ivuxolimab. The source of these receptors is an adult with an advanced solid tumor such as melanoma, head and neck, liver or kidney cancer.

The chain joins TRBV28 to TRBJ1-1, with 8 nucleotides matching TRBD1. CDR3 length equals 15 residues. Trimming at V came to 6 bases and at J to 0 bases, leaving 6 bases not matched to a gene. Germline lookup yields CDR1 MDHEN and CDR2 SYDVKM. CDR3 in amino acids: CASSLTGAMNTEAFF. In DNA, the CDR3 is TGTGCCAGCAGCCTGACAGGGGCCATGAACACTGAAGCTTTCTTT.

The chain employs TRBV29-1 and TRBJ2-1; D is ambiguous. Germline loops: CDR1 SQVTM, CDR2 ANQGSEA. The CDR3 length is 13 residues. Trimming pared 4 bases from V and 0 bases from J, leaving 7 bases between. The CDR3 reads CSVGWSSYNEQFF. DNA of the CDR3: TGCAGCGTTGGATGGAGCTCCTACAATGAGCAGTTCTTC.

The V and J genes are TRBV7-9 and TRBJ2-1, with 8 nucleotides matching TRBD2. Germline loops: CDR1 SEHNR, CDR2 FQNEAQ (reference sequence). V trimming: 7 bases; J trimming: 3 bases; junction bases outside the gene matches: 11. The CDR3 contains 16 residues. In DNA, the CDR3 is TGTGCCAGCATCACGGGAGGGACGAACCGCTACAATGAGCAGTTCTTC. It translates to CASITGGTNRYNEQFF.

This clone was seen only once. The chain uses TRBV29-1 and TRBJ2-1, with 9 bases matching TRBD2. Germline-derived CDR1 and CDR2 are SQVTM and ANQGSEA. This CDR3 is 15 amino acids long. V trimming: 3 bases; J trimming: 8 bases; junction bases outside the gene matches: 11. CDR3 in amino acids: CSVESGTSLWDEQFF. CDR3 bases: TGCAGCGTTGAGTCCGGGACTAGCCTTTGGGATGAGCAGTTCTTC.

This clone was picked up a small number of times. V gene TRBV4-1 combines with J gene TRBJ2-1; D unclear. V was pared by 4 bases and J by 12 bases, with 19 bases between. Germline V gene lookup returns CDR1 MGHRA and CDR2 YSYEKL. The CDR3 runs 14 residues. The CDR3 coding sequence is TGCGCCAGCAGCCCCGGACCCTCTAGTGTCGCGCAGTTCTTC. Amino acids: CASSPGPSSVAQFF.

This clone was seen just once. The chain employs TRBV7-9 and TRBJ2-2, with D unclear. V was clipped by 6 bases and J by 10 bases, with 21 bases between them. The CDR3 is made up of 15 amino acids. Germline CDR1 and CDR2: SEHNR and FQNEAQ (reference sequence). The CDR3 DNA reads as TGTGCCAGCAGTACATCCTTAAGGAACGTGGAGGAGCTGTTTTTT. It specifies CASSTSLRNVEELFF. The complete variable domain, with remaining parts taken from reference TRBV7-9 and TRBJ2-2, reads DTGVSQNPRHKITKRGQNVTFRCDPISEHNRLYWYRQTLGQGPEFLTYFQNEAQLEKSRLLSDRFSAERPKGSFSTLEIQRTEQGDSAMYLCASSTSLRNVEELFFGEGSRLTVL.

This chain uses TRBV27 with TRBJ2-3; 13 positions agree with TRBD2. This CDR3 contains 16 residues. The V gene end was trimmed by 5 bases and the J gene end by 2 bases; junction bases not matched to a gene: 4. Germline CDR1 reads MNHEY; CDR2 reads SMNVEV (reference sequence). CDR3 nucleotides: TGTGCCAGCAGTCCCGGACTAGCGGGGGTCACAGATACGCAGTATTTT. This codes for CASSPGLAGVTDTQYF.

This sequence joins TRBV5-6 and TRBJ2-7; no reliable D call. The CDR3 length is 12 residues. Germline CDR1 SGHDT, CDR2 YYEEEE. Trimming removed 2 bases at V and 2 bases at J, with 5 bases between. The CDR3 nucleotides are TGTGCCAGCAGCTTAGGGACCTACGAGCAGTACTTC. Translated, it gives CASSLGTYEQYF.

Concerning this clone: Different DNA sequences within this sample yield the same CDR3. CDR3 sequence reads: CASSQDRTGGPGGYTF. DNA for the CDR3: TGCGCCAGCAGCCAAGATAGAACAGGGGGGCCGGGTGGCTACACCTTC. The chain uses TRBV4-3 and TRBJ1-2; 8 nucleotides line up with TRBD1. This CDR3 has 16 residues. The germline V gene has CDR1 LGHNA and CDR2 YSLEER. V trimming: 0 bases; J trimming: 7 bases; junction bases outside the gene matches: 10.

The gene calls are TRBV2 and TRBJ2-7, with a tentative D call TRBD2 (5 bases). This CDR3 is built from 13 residues. V lost 6 bases and J lost 5, with 14 bases in between. Germline values: CDR1 SNHLY, CDR2 FYNNEI. CDR3 sequence reads: CASRAPAGHEQYF. The DNA of the CDR3 is TGTGCCAGCAGGGCCCCGGCGGGCCACGAGCAGTACTTC.

The chain combines TRBV27 with TRBJ2-7; 7 positions match TRBD2. J was trimmed by 3 bases and V by 5 bases; bases with no gene match: 4. CDR1 MNHEY and CDR2 SMNVEV come from the germline V gene (reference sequence). There are 13 residues in the CDR3. CDR3 sequence: CASSQTSNYEQYF. The CDR3 DNA is TGTGCCAGCAGTCAGACTAGCAACTACGAGCAGTACTTC.

This chain links TRBV2 with TRBJ2-7, with TRBD2 matching 12 bases. Per the germline V gene, CDR1 is SNHLY and CDR2 is FYNNEI. J lost 3 bases, V lost 10 bases, and 4 bases had no gene match. This CDR3 is built from 13 residues. In DNA form, the CDR3 reads TGTGCCAAGCGGACTAGCGGGGACTACGAGCAGTACTTC. Translation: CAKRTSGDYEQYF.

The V gene is TRBV7-2, the J gene TRBJ1-6; tentatively, D is TRBD1 (6 bases). The V end was cut by 1 base, the J end by 8 bases, with 15 bases between. The germline gives CDR1 SGHTA, CDR2 FQGNSA. CDR3 length: 16 amino acids. The CDR3 coding sequence is TGTGCCAGCAGCTTAGTAGGGGGGGATACCCATTCACCCCTCCACTTT. It encodes CASSLVGGDTHSPLHF.

This clone was recorded once. This chain connects TRBV7-8 to TRBJ1-2; 11 nucleotides match TRBD1. This CDR3 region has 18 residues. The germline V gene has CDR1 SGHVS and CDR2 FQNEAQ. The junction had 12 bases not matched to a gene; V was cut back by 5 bases and J by 1 base. CDR3 loop: CASSVAGTGGPFNYGYTF. The CDR3 DNA is TGTGCCAGCAGCGTCGCCGGGACAGGGGGTCCTTTTAACTATGGCTACACCTTC.

The chain employs TRBV7-9 and TRBJ1-3, with 8 nucleotides matching TRBD1. V was clipped by 5 bases and J by 7 bases; unmatched bases: 4. In germline, CDR1 is SEHNR, CDR2 FQNEAQ (reference sequence). CDR3 length: 13 residues. The CDR3 loop is CASSLQGVNTIYF. The CDR3 nucleotides are TGTGCCAGCAGCCTACAGGGGGTCAACACCATATATTTT. The variable domain in full, with the rest retrieved from reference TRBV7-9 and TRBJ1-3, is DTGVSQNPRHKITKRGQNVTFRCDPISEHNRLYWYRQTLGQGPEFLTYFQNEAQLEKSRLLSDRFSAERPKGSFSTLEIQRTEQGDSAMYLCASSLQGVNTIYFGEGSWLTVV.

This clone has only a few counts. CDR3 nucleotides: TGTGCCAGCAGTGACGACAGGGTGTGGTTCGGCTACACCTTC. Amino acids: CASSDDRVWFGYTF. This chain connects TRBV28 to TRBJ1-2; 7 nucleotides align to TRBD1. Looked up from germline, CDR1 is MDHEN and CDR2 is SYDVKM. This CDR3 spans 14 amino acids. V was clipped by 5 bases and J by 8 bases; unmatched bases: 11.

This clone was seen once. The chain links TRBV7-9 to TRBJ2-5; D gene ambiguous. The CDR3 has 17 amino acids. Per the germline V gene, CDR1 is SEHNR and CDR2 is FQNEAQ (reference sequence). The germline V and J ends were trimmed by 4 bases and 5 bases, with 23 bases remaining between them. CDR3 residues: CASSSGILTRMGETQYF. DNA for the CDR3: TGTGCCAGCAGCTCAGGAATTTTAACAAGGATGGGGGAGACCCAGTACTTC.

CDR3 bases: TGTGCCAGCAGCTCCGGGGGGAACTACGAGCAGTACTTC. Amino acid sequence: CASSSGGNYEQYF. The gene calls are TRBV9 and TRBJ2-7; TRBD2 matches at 7 bases. Germline lookup yields CDR1 SGDLS and CDR2 YYNGEE. The V segment lost 4 bases and the J segment 3 bases; nucleotides outside the gene matches: 4. CDR3 length equals 13 residues.

The rearrangement joins TRBV30 to TRBJ2-7; 8 nucleotides align to TRBD1. CDR1 GTSNPN and CDR2 SVGIG come from the germline V gene (reference sequence). The CDR3 is made up of 15 amino acids. Unmatched junction bases numbered 12, after V lost 6 bases and J lost 2 bases. CDR3: CACHRGQGATYEQYF. In nucleotides, the CDR3 is TGTGCCTGCCACCGGGGGCAGGGGGCAACCTACGAGCAGTACTTC.

The chain is built from TRBV5-4 and TRBJ2-3; 13 bases line up with TRBD2. CDR1 and CDR2 (germline): SGHNT, YYREEE (reference sequence). CDR3 length: 19 amino acids. V lost 4 bases to trimming and J lost 4 bases; unmatched junction nucleotides: 15. The DNA of the CDR3 is TGTGCCAGCAGCCCCGGGACTAGCGGGACAGAGGAGGGGGCAGATACGCAGTATTTT. Residues: CASSPGTSGTEEGADTQYF.

The chain links TRBV13 to TRBJ2-1; D unresolved. Germline-derived CDR1 and CDR2 are PRHDT and FYEKMQ (reference sequence). Trimming pared 5 bases from V and 3 bases from J, leaving 8 bases between. There are 13 residues in the CDR3. For the CDR3, the DNA is TGTGCCAGCAGCCCTACGGGCTACAATGAGCAGTTCTTC. This sequence encodes CASSPTGYNEQFF.

The rearrangement links TRBV27 to TRBJ1-2; D ambiguous. The CDR3 covers 14 residues. Germline V lookup: CDR1 MNHEY, CDR2 SMNVEV (reference sequence). Trimming left V 3 bases short and J 3 bases short, with 11 bases between. CDR3 region: CASSFGPGDYGYTF. The CDR3 DNA is TGTGCCAGCAGTTTCGGGCCCGGGGACTATGGCTACACCTTC.

The rearrangement links TRBV27 to TRBJ2-7; tentative D call: TRBD2 (5 bases). This CDR3 contains 12 residues. V lost 7 bases and J lost 3, with 10 bases in between. The germline CDR1 and CDR2 sequences are MNHEY and SMNVEV (reference sequence). In DNA form, the CDR3 reads TGTGCCAGCACAAGCGGCAACTACGAGCAGTACTTC. Its protein product is CASTSGNYEQYF.

The rearrangement uses TRBV15 and TRBJ2-4; 11 bases match TRBD1. The CDR3 has 14 amino acids. Germline V lookup: CDR1 LNHNV, CDR2 YYDKDF (reference sequence). J was trimmed by 8 bases and V by 4 bases; bases with no gene match: 4. The CDR3 protein is CATSIGQGADIQYF. In DNA, the CDR3 is TGTGCCACCAGCATTGGACAGGGGGCAGACATTCAGTACTTC.

The rearrangement uses TRBV11-2 and TRBJ2-7; maybe TRBD2 (6 bases). Between the trimmed V and J ends, which lost 1 base and 4 bases, there was a span of 8 bases. The CDR3 has 13 residues. Looked up from germline, CDR1 is SGHAT and CDR2 is FQNNGV. Here the CDR3 reads CASSLAGDYEQYF. The CDR3 nucleotides are TGTGCCAGCAGCTTAGCGGGAGATTACGAGCAGTACTTC.